The rows below give T cell receptor beta chains drawn from one sample of a study of CD8 T cells in ankylosing spondylitis. In TCRdb, the 5' RACE reads were re-called with MiXCR into one record per CDR3 protein. This table holds about 840,000 distinct CDR3 sequences, 12% found once. Material for sequencing was blood, either unsorted or a sorted T cell fraction (not recorded which). All receptors derive from a male donor with ankylosing spondylitis. The CDR3 runs from the conserved cysteine through the conserved F or W. A D gene is named only where the DNA matches it firmly. Expanded clones get a size class; other rows say once, few or many, or leave the size out.

DNA: TGTGCCAGCAGCTTGGTCGGTGAAGCTTTCTTT
CDR3: CASSLVGEAFF
D: NA
J: TRBJ1-1
V: TRBV5-5
size: many

DNA: TGCGCCAGCAGCCAGGGGACAGGCGGAAACACCATATATTTT
CDR3: CASSQGTGGNTIYF
D: TRBD1
J: TRBJ1-3
V: TRBV5-1
size: NA

DNA: TGTGCCAGCAGCTTAGTTCCAGGGAGCGCCGCATCCTACAATGAGCAGTTCTTC
CDR3: CASSLVPGSAASYNEQFF
D: NA
J: TRBJ2-1
V: TRBV11-2
size: few

DNA: TGTGCCAGCTCACCACGATCCCTCGTTCCAGATACGCAGTATTTT
CDR3: CASSPRSLVPDTQYF
D: NA
J: TRBJ2-3
V: TRBV18
size: few

DNA: TGTGCCAGCAGAATCTTCTTGGGAGTGAACACTGAAGCTTTCTTT
CDR3: CASRIFLGVNTEAFF
D: NA
J: TRBJ1-1
V: TRBV7-9
size: NA

DNA: TGTGCTAGTGGCAAACTCGACAGATACAATGAGCAGTTCTTC
CDR3: CASGKLDRYNEQFF
D: NA
J: TRBJ2-1
V: TRBV12-5
size: NA

DNA: TGTGCCAGCAGTTTAGGTTGGCGGGCAGTGGGTAACGCTGAAGCTTTCTTT
CDR3: CASSLGWRAVGNAEAFF
D: NA
J: TRBJ1-1
V: TRBV28
size: few

DNA: TGTGCTAGTGGTACGAGACTAGCGGGGGAGCTCGGGGAGCTGTTTTTT
CDR3: CASGTRLAGELGELFF
D: TRBD2
J: TRBJ2-2
V: TRBV12-5
size: few

DNA: TGTGCCAGCAGCTCCACTAGCGGGGGGGGAGCAGATACGCAGTATTTT
CDR3: CASSSTSGGGADTQYF
D: TRBD2
J: TRBJ2-3
V: TRBV7-2
size: many

DNA: TGTGCCAGCAGTCAATCCGACAGACAGCACACCTTC
CDR3: CASSQSDRQHTF
D: NA
J: TRBJ1-2
V: TRBV12-3/TRBV12-4
size: few

DNA: TGTGCCAGCAGCCTCTCAAAGGGGACCTATGGCTACACCTTC
CDR3: CASSLSKGTYGYTF
D: NA
J: TRBJ1-2
V: TRBV7-2
size: NA

DNA: TGTGCCAGCTCACCCGTACTAGCGGGAGGGCGGAATGAGCAGTTCTTC
CDR3: CASSPVLAGGRNEQFF
D: TRBD2
J: TRBJ2-1
V: TRBV18
size: NA

DNA: TGCAGTGCTAGTTGGGCGGCCGGGGACACTGAAGCTTTCTTT
CDR3: CSASWAAGDTEAFF
D: NA
J: TRBJ1-1
V: TRBV20-1
size: many

DNA: TGCAGTGCTAGATGGCGGGATTTCGCTGAAGCTTTCTTT
CDR3: CSARWRDFAEAFF
D: NA
J: TRBJ1-1
V: TRBV20-1
size: few

DNA: TGTGCCAGCCAGACAGGGAGCGGCAGTGGCTACACCTTC
CDR3: CASQTGSGSGYTF
D: TRBD1
J: TRBJ1-2
V: TRBV28
size: NA

DNA: TGTGCCATCAGTCTCCGGGGTCAGGAGCAGTACTTC
CDR3: CAISLRGQEQYF
D: NA
J: TRBJ2-7
V: TRBV10-3
size: few

DNA: TGCAGTGCTAGGGCGCCGGTTTCCTACGAGCAGTACTTC
CDR3: CSARAPVSYEQYF
D: NA
J: TRBJ2-7
V: TRBV20-1
size: many

DNA: TGTGCCAGCACCGGAGGTGGTACTCGAGACACTGAAGCTTTCTTT
CDR3: CASTGGGTRDTEAFF
D: NA
J: TRBJ1-1
V: TRBV28
size: NA

DNA: TGTGCCAGCAGTCCCTGGACAGGGCAATATGGCTACACCTTC
CDR3: CASSPWTGQYGYTF
D: TRBD1
J: TRBJ1-2
V: TRBV6-1
size: many

DNA: TGTGCCAGCAGCCATGGGGACCTACAGAACACCGGGGAGCTGTTTTTT
CDR3: CASSHGDLQNTGELFF
D: NA
J: TRBJ2-2
V: TRBV4-2
size: NA

DNA: TGTGCCAGCAGTTTGGGGGCTCGAGCAGCTTTCTTT
CDR3: CASSLGARAAFF
D: NA
J: TRBJ1-1
V: TRBV12-3/TRBV12-4
size: few

DNA: TGTGCCAGCAGTTCCGTTGGTAATTCACCCCTCCACTTT
CDR3: CASSSVGNSPLHF
D: NA
J: TRBJ1-6
V: TRBV6-5
size: few

DNA: TGTGCCAGCAGCCTAGGACCCCCAGGGGGCGGAGAGACCCAGTACTTC
CDR3: CASSLGPPGGGETQYF
D: TRBD1
J: TRBJ2-5
V: TRBV7-3
size: few

DNA: TGTGCCAGCAGGGACTTCTCTCAGCCCCAGCATTTT
CDR3: CASRDFSQPQHF
D: NA
J: TRBJ1-5
V: TRBV28
size: NA

DNA: TGTGCCCAGAAGGGGGCCGACACAGATACGCAGTATTTT
CDR3: CAQKGADTDTQYF
D: TRBD1
J: TRBJ2-3
V: TRBV10-3
size: NA

DNA: TGTGCCACCAGTGATTCCCGACGGCAATCTAGCACAGATACGCAGTATTTT
CDR3: CATSDSRRQSSTDTQYF
D: NA
J: TRBJ2-3
V: TRBV24-1
size: few

DNA: TGTGCCAGCAGCCAAGGTCTGTGGGGGTACGAGCAGTACTTC
CDR3: CASSQGLWGYEQYF
D: NA
J: TRBJ2-7
V: TRBV4-2
size: NA